The clone carrying this T cell receptor beta chain was picked up a small number of times. Antigen specificity is unknown. The sample comes from a study of T-cell reconstitution after alpha-beta-depleted transplantation in children. Study results and caveats: The study reportedly traced alpha-beta T cells about two months after transplant to several hundred expanded graft clones. When one year had passed after transplant, most T-cell counts and diversity came from newly produced T cells. From surviving recipient T cells and thymic progenitors came the high day-60 TCRbeta diversity observed in some patients.

V was shortened by 3 bases and J by 7 bases, with 10 bases between the two germline ends. The CDR3 has 12 residues. Germline-derived CDR1 and CDR2 are DFQATT and SNEGSKA (reference sequence). Unique molecular identifiers tagged the TCRbeta library. TCRdb used MiXCR to reprocess the PCR reads, holding one entry per CDR3 protein. The repertoire has some 550,000 distinct CDR3 sequences, 20% to 25% of them found once; the top ten carry over 12%. The material was PBMCs, mostly from graft donor cells, obtained 360 days after TCRalphabeta/CD19-depleted stem cell transplant. The sequence was collected from a boy under three years old who had a stem cell transplant for acute myeloid leukemia, so the T cells may come from the graft donor. The chain joins TRBV20-1 to TRBJ2-4, with D unresolved. The CDR3 nucleotides read TGCAGTGCTAGGGACGGCCTGAACATTCAGTACTTC. Translated: CSARDGLNIQYF.